The 26 T cell receptor beta chains below all came from one sample that was sequenced in a study of radiation and T cells in renal cell carcinoma. TCRdb's copy holds only in-frame clones and misses some; the assay was immunoSEQ multiplex PCR. The sample carries tens of thousands of clones, about four fifths recorded once. Described time point: baseline pretreatment blood. Treatment defined: 15 Gy SBRT to primary tumor, nephrectomy 4 weeks later. Sequencing was performed on blood, taken from a patient whose treatment included radiotherapy and nephrectomy. These receptors came from a man in his sixties with renal cell carcinoma.

The rearrangement joins TRBV11-3 to TRBJ2-2; TRBD2 agrees at 7 bases. Trimming at V came to 7 bases and at J to 5 bases, leaving 7 bases not matched to a gene. The CDR3 covers 14 residues. Germline CDR1 SGHNT, CDR2 YENEEA. The CDR3 nucleotides read TGTGCCAGCACCAAACGGGGAGGGACCGGGGAGCTGTTTTTT. It encodes CASTKRGGTGELFF. Full variable domain (rest looked up from reference TRBV11-3 and TRBJ2-2): EAGVVQSPRYKIIEKKQPVAFWCNPISGHNTLYWYLQNLGQGPELLIRYENEEAVDDSQLPKDRFSAERLKGVDSTLKIQPAELGDSAVYLCASTKRGGTGELFFGEGSRLTVL.

V usage is TRBV27 and J usage is TRBJ1-5; a possible D gene is TRBD1 (5 bases). V was pared by 8 bases and J by 0 bases, with 14 bases between. CDR1 is MNHEY and CDR2 is SMNVEV in the germline V gene (reference sequence). The CDR3 is 15 residues long. The DNA of the CDR3 is TGTGCCAGCCGGGAGGGGATCCTTAGCAATCAGCCCCAGCATTTT. Encoded protein: CASREGILSNQPQHF.

The V call is TRBV7-2, the J call TRBJ2-2; D gene ambiguous. CDR1 and CDR2 (germline): SGHTA, FQGNSA. This CDR3 spans 15 amino acids. Deletions cut 5 bases from V and 1 base from J, with 11 bases between. In DNA, the CDR3 is TGTGCCAGCAGCCCCTTCATCGGGAACACCGGGGAGCTGTTTTTT. Amino acid sequence: CASSPFIGNTGELFF.

This clone came up a few times. CDR3 in DNA: TGCGCCAGCAGCCTCCAGACAGGGATGAACACTGAAGCTTTCTTT. Translated: CASSLQTGMNTEAFF. V is TRBV5-1 and J is TRBJ1-1; TRBD1 matches 7 bases. Per the germline V gene, CDR1 is SGHRS and CDR2 is YFSETQ. Trimming took 4 bases from V and 0 from J; bases not matched to a gene: 6. The CDR3 totals 15 residues.

The chain recombines TRBV29-1 with TRBJ2-2, with D unresolved. From germline, CDR1 is SQVTM and CDR2 ANQGSEA. CDR3 length equals 15 residues. With 5 bases removed from V and 1 base from J, the gap between germline ends came to 14 bases. CDR3 sequence: CSVTDFNLNTGELFF. CDR3 DNA: TGCAGCGTTACCGATTTTAATCTGAACACCGGGGAGCTGTTTTTT.

The chain carries TRBV5-1 and TRBJ2-1; no clear D. There are 16 residues in the CDR3. Germline loops: CDR1 SGHRS, CDR2 YFSETQ. V lost 6 bases to trimming and J lost 9 bases, with 25 bases between them. Written as DNA, the CDR3 is TGCGCCAGCACCAGCATCGCGCGACCAAACACGGGTGAGCAGTTCTTC. Translating gives CASTSIARPNTGEQFF.

This clone occurred once. The CDR3 loop is CASSIGASSPLHF. The CDR3 DNA is TGTGCCAGCAGCATCGGGGCGAGTTCACCCCTCCACTTT. The rearrangement uses TRBV25-1 and TRBJ1-6, with D possibly being TRBD1 (5 bases). Germline assignment: CDR1 MGHDK and CDR2 SYGVNS. This CDR3 contains 13 residues. V gave up 6 bases and J gave up 9 bases, with 12 bases separating them.

This chain connects TRBV18 to TRBJ2-3; 9 positions agree with TRBD2. Looked up from germline, CDR1 is KGHSH and CDR2 is LQKENI. With 6 bases clipped from V and 6 bases from J, the junction kept 13 bases outside the gene matches. The CDR3 is 16 amino acids. The CDR3 spells CASSSAGGAPRDTQYF. The CDR3 bases are TGTGCCAGCTCCTCAGCGGGAGGAGCCCCGAGGGATACGCAGTATTTT.

The V gene is TRBV21-1, the J gene TRBJ2-7. TRBV21-1 is an annotated pseudogene. CDR3 length equals 13 residues. The CDR3 DNA follows: TGTGCCAGCAGCAAATCAAGCTTCAGCGAGCAGTACTTC. This encodes CASSKSSFSEQYF.

V is TRBV7-9 and J is TRBJ1-1; D unclear. Germline CDR1 reads SEHNR; CDR2 reads FQNEAQ (reference sequence). V was shortened by 2 bases and J by 1 base, with 8 bases between the two germline ends. This CDR3 has 14 residues. In DNA, the CDR3 is TGTGCCAGCAGCTTAAATAGCCCGAACACTGAAGCTTTCTTT. Amino acid sequence: CASSLNSPNTEAFF.

The chain links TRBV4-2 to TRBJ2-1; TRBD2 is a possible D gene (6 bases). There are 14 residues in the CDR3. V was clipped by 0 bases and J by 10 bases, with 13 bases between them. Per germline, CDR1 LGHNA and CDR2 YNFKEQ. CDR3 amino acids: CASSQDRGGREQFF. The CDR3 nucleotides read TGTGCCAGCAGCCAAGATAGGGGAGGTCGAGAGCAGTTCTTC.

The J gene is TRBJ2-1, the V gene TRBV29-1, with D perhaps matching TRBD2 (7 bases). Trimming took off 3 bases at V and 3 bases at J, with 12 bases between the two ends. CDR3 size: 14 residues. Germline assignment: CDR1 SQVTM and CDR2 ANQGSEA. CDR3 protein: CSVEAGASYNEQFF. Written as DNA, the CDR3 is TGCAGCGTTGAGGCGGGGGCGAGCTACAATGAGCAGTTCTTC.

This chain links TRBV27 with TRBJ2-5; D is possibly TRBD1 (6 bases). The V and J ends lost 6 bases and 1 base respectively, with 12 bases between them. CDR3 size: 14 residues. CDR1 and CDR2 from the germline V gene are MNHEY and SMNVEV (reference sequence). The CDR3 nucleotides are TGTGCCAGCAGCAGGGGTACGGTCCAAGAGACCCAGTACTTC. Translated: CASSRGTVQETQYF.

This CDR3 is CASSQLGQAAYEQYF. Here the CDR3 DNA reads TGCGCCAGCAGCCAACTGGGACAGGCGGCCTACGAGCAGTACTTC. The gene calls are TRBV4-1 and TRBJ2-7, with TRBD1 matching over 8 bases. The germline CDR1 and CDR2 sequences are MGHRA and YSYEKL. There are 15 residues in the CDR3. The ends lost 2 bases at V and 2 bases at J; junction bases unmatched: 5.

The chain carries TRBV7-6 and TRBJ2-3; D gene ambiguous. CDR1 is SGHVS and CDR2 is FNYEAQ in the germline V gene. The length of the CDR3 is 11 residues. Trimming pared 4 bases from V and 6 bases from J, leaving 5 bases between. In DNA form, the CDR3 reads TGTGCCAGCAGCTCGATGGATACGCAGTATTTT. Translated: CASSSMDTQYF.

The V and J genes are TRBV27 and TRBJ1-5; 10 positions agree with TRBD1. From germline, CDR1 is MNHEY and CDR2 SMNVEV (reference sequence). The CDR3 sequence is 14 residues long. V lost 6 bases, J lost 6 bases, and 5 bases stayed unmatched. The CDR3 is CASSAGTGVQPQHF. The CDR3 DNA reads as TGTGCCAGCAGCGCTGGGACAGGGGTTCAGCCCCAGCATTTT.

The J gene is TRBJ2-1, the V gene TRBV18, with 11 bases aligning to TRBD2. CDR3 size: 18 residues. Germline loops: CDR1 KGHSH, CDR2 LQKENI. Trimming cost V 0 bases and J 2 bases; bases outside gene matches: 6. The CDR3 nucleotides read TGTGCCAGCTCACCACCGTTATCACTAGCGGGAGCCTACAATGAGCAGTTCTTC. This encodes CASSPPLSLAGAYNEQFF. The entire variable domain, with the rest obtained from reference TRBV18 and TRBJ2-1, is as follows: NAGVMQNPRHLVRRRGQEARLRCSPMKGHSHVYWYRQLPEEGLKFMVYLQKENIIDESGMPKERFSAEFPKEGPSILRIQQVVRGDSAAYFCASSPPLSLAGAYNEQFFGPGTRLTVL.

The V and J genes are TRBV7-6 and TRBJ2-3; 10 nucleotides match TRBD2. The CDR3 length is 17 residues. Germline CDR1 SGHVS, CDR2 FNYEAQ. The trim removed 0 bases at V and 7 bases at J, leaving 10 bases unmatched. CDR3 in DNA: TGTGCCAGCAGCTTAGCACCGGCTAGCGGGAGTTCGAATACGCAGTATTTT. It codes for CASSLAPASGSSNTQYF.

The V call is TRBV30, the J call TRBJ2-7, with D hard to call. Germline assignment: CDR1 GTSNPN and CDR2 SVGIG (reference sequence). The CDR3 spans 12 residues. The V end lost 0 bases, the J end lost 5 bases, and 8 bases lay between the germline ends. CDR3 coding DNA: TGTGCCTGGAGTGTAAGTGGGAACGAGCAGTACTTC. Its protein is CAWSVSGNEQYF.

The chain has TRBV19 and TRBJ2-1; TRBD2 matches at 9 bases. Germline V lookup: CDR1 LNHDA, CDR2 SQIVND (reference sequence). The CDR3 loop spans 16 amino acids. The V segment lost 3 bases and the J segment 10 bases; nucleotides outside the gene matches: 13. The CDR3 nucleotides are TGTGCCAGTAGTATTGGCCTAGCGGGATGGAGTAGGGAGCAGTTCTTC. It is translated as CASSIGLAGWSREQFF.

The V call is TRBV7-7, the J call TRBJ2-5; unclear D gene. Germline loops: CDR1 SSHAT, CDR2 FNYEAQ (reference sequence). V lost 3 bases to trimming and J lost 4 bases, with 9 bases between them. This CDR3 is built from 13 residues. CDR3 sequence: CASSLSLRETQYF. The CDR3 region has the DNA TGTGCCAGCAGCTTGAGTTTGCGAGAGACCCAGTACTTC.

This clone has a count of ten or more. The chain employs TRBV10-1 and TRBJ1-1; 7 nucleotides align to TRBD1. This CDR3 spans 14 amino acids. The ends lost 6 bases at V and 0 bases at J; junction bases unmatched: 4. Per germline, CDR1 WNHNN and CDR2 SYGVQD (reference sequence). For the CDR3, the DNA is TGCGCCAGCAGCGGCACAGGGGTGAACACTGAAGCTTTCTTT. Translated: CASSGTGVNTEAFF.

This sequence joins TRBV29-1 and TRBJ2-7; D possibly corresponds to TRBD1 (6 bases). This CDR3 contains 13 residues. Per the germline V gene, CDR1 is SQVTM and CDR2 is ANQGSEA. Trimming removed 7 bases from V and 5 bases from J, with 18 bases in between. In nucleotides, the CDR3 is TGCAGCGGCCTGACAGGTTTAAATAACGAGCAGTACTTC. Translating it yields CSGLTGLNNEQYF.

This sequence joins TRBV5-1 and TRBJ2-1, with D maybe TRBD2 (6 bases). The CDR3 sequence is 14 residues long. CDR1 is SGHRS and CDR2 is YFSETQ in the germline V gene. V gave up 0 bases and J gave up 8 bases, with 12 bases separating them. CDR3: CASSLGPTSDEQFF. The CDR3 DNA reads TGCGCCAGCAGCTTGGGCCCGACTAGTGATGAGCAGTTCTTC.

This chain connects TRBV6-5 to TRBJ1-1; D is unresolved. CDR1 MNHEY and CDR2 SVGAGI come from the germline V gene. The V and J ends lost 7 bases and 10 bases respectively, with 19 bases between them. CDR3 length: 13 amino acids. The CDR3, as DNA: TGTGCCAGCAATGGGGAGTATGTTAACTCAGCTTTCTTT. This encodes CASNGEYVNSAFF.

The chain employs TRBV5-1 and TRBJ1-2; D unresolved. Germline V lookup: CDR1 SGHRS, CDR2 YFSETQ. This CDR3 region has 13 residues. V was cut by 4 bases and J by 4 bases, with 11 bases left in between. The CDR3 DNA is TGCGCCAGCAGCCCCGGGGAGGGCTATGGCTACACCTTC. Amino acid sequence: CASSPGEGYGYTF. The full variable domain, its missing parts supplied by reference TRBV5-1 and TRBJ1-2, is KAGVTQTPRYLIKTRGQQVTLSCSPISGHRSVSWYQQTPGQGLQFLFEYFSETQRNKGNFPGRFSGRQFSNSRSEMNVSTLELGDSALYLCASSPGEGYGYTFGSGTRLTVV.